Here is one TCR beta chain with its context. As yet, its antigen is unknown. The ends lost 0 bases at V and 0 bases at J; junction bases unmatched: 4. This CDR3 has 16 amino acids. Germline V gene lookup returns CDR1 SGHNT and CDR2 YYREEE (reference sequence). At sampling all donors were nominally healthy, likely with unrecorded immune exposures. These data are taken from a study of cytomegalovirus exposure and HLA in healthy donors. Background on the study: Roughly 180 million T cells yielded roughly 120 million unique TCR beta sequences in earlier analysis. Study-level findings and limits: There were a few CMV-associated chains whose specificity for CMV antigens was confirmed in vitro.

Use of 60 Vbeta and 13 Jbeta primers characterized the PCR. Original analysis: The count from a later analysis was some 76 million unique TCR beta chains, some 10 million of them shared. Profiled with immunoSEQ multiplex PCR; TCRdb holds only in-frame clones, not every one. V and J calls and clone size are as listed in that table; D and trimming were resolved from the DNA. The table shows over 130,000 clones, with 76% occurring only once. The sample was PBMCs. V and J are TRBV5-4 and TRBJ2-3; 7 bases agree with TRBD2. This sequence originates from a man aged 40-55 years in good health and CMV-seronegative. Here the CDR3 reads CASSLASGASTDTQYF. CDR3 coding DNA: TGTGCCAGCAGCTTGGCTAGCGGTGCTAGCACAGATACGCAGTATTTT. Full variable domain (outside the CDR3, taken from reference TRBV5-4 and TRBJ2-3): ETGVTQSPTHLIKTRGQQVTLRCSSQSGHNTVSWYQQALGQGPQFIFQYYREEENGRGNFPPRFSGLQFPNYSSELNVNALELDDSALYLCASSLASGASTDTQYFGPGTRLTVL.